This T cell receptor (beta chain) appears in the sequencing data of a study of neoadjuvant nivolumab and ipilimumab in lung cancer. Study in general: Patients got nivolumab 3 mg/kg on days 1, 15 and 29; combination added ipilimumab 1 mg/kg day 1. Study-wide results and limits: TCR sequencing covered a small number of samples. Higher pretherapy blood TCR richness went with higher resected-tumor richness. Resected tumors had greater TCR richness and clonality than uninvolved lung.

This clone has a single count. Antigen unknown. Sequencing used immunoSEQ multiplex PCR; TCRdb keeps in-frame clones, though not all of them. The sample records around 21,000 clones, 82% being singletons. CDR1 and CDR2 from the germline V gene are SGHRS and YFSETQ. V lost 5 bases, J lost 6 bases, and 8 bases stayed unmatched. The CDR3 covers 15 residues. The sequence was obtained from an adult with non-small cell lung cancer. Source: peripheral blood, taken before neoadjuvant nivolumab, alone or with ipilimumab. The rearrangement links TRBV5-1 to TRBJ2-1, with 10 bases identical to TRBD1. The CDR3: CASRPGTGVFNEQFF. The CDR3 nucleotides are TGCGCCAGCAGGCCGGGGACAGGGGTATTCAATGAGCAGTTCTTC.